Here is one TCR beta chain with its context. No antigen is known for it. Data came from immunoSEQ multiplex PCR; TCRdb stores just in-frame clones and leaves some out. The data contain 9,500 or so clones, roughly four fifths of them singletons. This specimen comes from a study of follicular helper T cells after annual influenza vaccination. Study observations and caveats: Day 7 ICOS+CD38+ clones later appeared mostly in ICOS-CD38- cTfh. ICOS+CD38+ cTfh clonality change tracked circulating plasmablast frequency change.

With 6 bases clipped from V and 9 bases from J, the junction kept 12 bases outside the gene matches. There are 15 residues in the CDR3. Germline V gene lookup returns CDR1 SEHNR and CDR2 FQNEAQ (reference sequence). Time point of the sample: 2015-2016 season, 7 days after influenza vaccination. Between roughly 40 and 100 mL of blood was drawn per time point. J is TRBJ1-2 and V is TRBV7-9, with 11 bases fitting TRBD1. The sequencing used CXCR5+ CD38- circulating T follicular helper cells from blood, collected 7 days after influenza vaccination. Sample subset: circulating Tfh, non-naive CD4+CXCR5+PD-1+ (ICOS+CD38+ or ICOS-CD38-). This sequence originates from an adult who received the influenza vaccine. Here the CDR3 reads CASSQRWTGGESYTF. The CDR3 coding sequence is TGTGCCAGCAGTCAGAGGTGGACAGGGGGCGAGAGCTACACCTTC.